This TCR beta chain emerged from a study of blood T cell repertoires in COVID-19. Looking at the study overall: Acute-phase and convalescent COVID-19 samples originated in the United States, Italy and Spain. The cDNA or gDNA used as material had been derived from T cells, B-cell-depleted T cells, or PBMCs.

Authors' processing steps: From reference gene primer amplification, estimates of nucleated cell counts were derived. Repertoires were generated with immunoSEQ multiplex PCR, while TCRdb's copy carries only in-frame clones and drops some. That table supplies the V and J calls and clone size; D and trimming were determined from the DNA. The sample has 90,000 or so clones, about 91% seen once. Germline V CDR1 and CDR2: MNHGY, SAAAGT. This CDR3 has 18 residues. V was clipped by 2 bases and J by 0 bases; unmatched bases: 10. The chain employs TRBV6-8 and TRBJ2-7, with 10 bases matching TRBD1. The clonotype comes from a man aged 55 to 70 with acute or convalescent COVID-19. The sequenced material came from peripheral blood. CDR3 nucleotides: TGTGCCAGCAGTTACCCCCGGGACAGGGGCTCCCACTCCTACGAGCAGTACTTC. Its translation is CASSYPRDRGSHSYEQYF.